This T cell receptor beta chain was retrieved from a study of cytotoxic CD8 clonotypes in ibrutinib-treated CLL. About the study: Response was recorded as partial in approximately 24 patients and complete in 2; at median around 70 months, roughly 15 remained remitted and about 12 had progressed. Study results and caveats: Clonality correlated strongly with circulating CD8+ T cells and exceeded age-matched healthy donors at baseline.

On this clone itself: Its antigen is still unknown.

Frozen PBMC stocks contributed 2 to 2.5 micrograms of genomic DNA to the TCR beta libraries. CDR1 and CDR2 (germline): MNHNS, SASEGT. This CDR3 spans 15 amino acids. Trimming cost V 6 bases and J 6 bases; bases outside gene matches: 8. Sequenced by immunoSEQ multiplex PCR; TCRdb stores in-frame clones only, minus some. The sample includes about 50,000 clones, approximately 82% of them seen just once. The source is a human donor with chronic lymphocytic leukemia. The specimen was PBMCs, collected after 24 months of ibrutinib treatment. The rearrangement links TRBV6-1 to TRBJ2-2, with 9 bases identical to TRBD1. CDR3 DNA sequence: TGTGCCAGCAGGAACCACAGGGGGCGGGCCGGGGAGCTGTTTTTT. It specifies CASRNHRGRAGELFF.